Following are 22 T cell receptor beta chains from one sample sequenced in a study of long-term antiretroviral therapy in people with HIV. The libraries were made with immunoSEQ v3.0 at survey level. Here immunoSEQ multiplex PCR was the method, and the copy in TCRdb shows in-frame clones only, minus some. The table includes some 31,000 clones, 94% detected once. The source was unsorted PBMCs, collected about 7.4 years after starting antiretroviral therapy. The source is a middle-aged man with HIV.

This clone was seen once. V is TRBV30 and J is TRBJ1-1; D gene ambiguous. V was trimmed by 1 base and J by 1 base, leaving 7 bases between them. Germline CDR1 GTSNPN, CDR2 SVGIG (reference sequence). The CDR3 has 13 amino acids. As DNA, the CDR3 is TGTGCCTGGAGTGACGTCGGGAACACTGAAGCTTTCTTT. Protein product: CAWSDVGNTEAFF.

The V call is TRBV7-2, the J call TRBJ1-1; D is uncertain. The V end was cut by 6 bases, the J end by 1 base, with 9 bases between. Germline CDR1 is SGHTA and CDR2 is FQGNSA. The CDR3 spans 13 residues. The CDR3 DNA sequence: TGTGCCAGCAGTCCAGCCGGGAACACTGAAGCTTTCTTT. It yields the protein CASSPAGNTEAFF.

The J gene is TRBJ1-3, the V gene TRBV2; 8 bases line up with TRBD1. The V gene end was trimmed by 6 bases and the J gene end by 4 bases; junction bases not matched to a gene: 5. This CDR3 contains 14 residues. The germline gives CDR1 SNHLY, CDR2 FYNNEI. The CDR3 nucleotides are TGTGCCAGCAGGGGACAGGTCCCGGGAAACACCATATATTTT. It specifies CASRGQVPGNTIYF.

This sequence joins TRBV29-1 and TRBJ1-4; D remains ambiguous. CDR1 and CDR2 from the germline V gene are SQVTM and ANQGSEA. This CDR3 has 12 residues. V gave up 5 bases and J gave up 0 bases, with 4 bases separating them. The CDR3 sequence is CSVLATNEKLFF. The DNA for the CDR3 is TGCAGCGTTCTTGCAACTAATGAAAAACTGTTTTTT.

The J gene is TRBJ2-7, the V gene TRBV15, with a possible D match to TRBD1 (5 bases). In germline, CDR1 is LNHNV, CDR2 YYDKDF (reference sequence). Trimming pared 3 bases from V and 4 bases from J, leaving 13 bases between. This CDR3 is 14 amino acids long. As DNA, the CDR3 is TGTGCCACCAGCAGCCAACTAACAGGTTACGAGCAGTACTTC. Translated, it gives CATSSQLTGYEQYF.

The V and J genes are TRBV7-2 and TRBJ2-2; D gene unclear. V shed 5 bases and J shed 3 bases, with 10 bases lying between them. The CDR3 is 14 residues long. Germline values: CDR1 SGHTA, CDR2 FQGNSA. CDR3 nucleotides: TGTGCCAGCAGCGGGCGACTGTACACCGGGGAGCTGTTTTTT. Its translation: CASSGRLYTGELFF.

The chain couples TRBV10-3 to TRBJ2-3; 9 bases align to TRBD2. This CDR3 comprises 13 residues. After removal of 11 bases from V and 1 base from J, the junction contained 4 bases not matched to a gene. Per germline, CDR1 ENHRY and CDR2 SYGVKD. The DNA for the CDR3 is TGTGCCTCGGAGCGGGGGGGCACAGATACGCAGTATTTT. Protein sequence: CASERGGTDTQYF.

The chain couples TRBV4-1 to TRBJ2-7; no definite D call. V was pared by 4 bases and J by 0 bases, with 10 bases between. The CDR3 has 14 amino acids. Per the germline V gene, CDR1 is MGHRA and CDR2 is YSYEKL. The CDR3 region has the DNA TGCGCCAGCAGCCTACGGACCGACTCCTACGAGCAGTACTTC. It encodes CASSLRTDSYEQYF.

The chain has TRBV27 and TRBJ1-1; D is perhaps TRBD1 (5 bases). Looked up from germline, CDR1 is MNHEY and CDR2 is SMNVEV (reference sequence). V was cut by 6 bases and J by 4 bases, with 15 bases left in between. CDR3 length equals 14 residues. DNA for the CDR3: TGTGCCAGCAGCTCTCCCCGGGGGAGCACTGAAGCTTTCTTT. As protein: CASSSPRGSTEAFF.

CDR3 bases: TGCAGCGTTGTGGAGGCCCGGGACAGGGGAACTAATGAAAAACTGTTTTTT. Its protein product is CSVVEARDRGTNEKLFF. V usage is TRBV29-1 and J usage is TRBJ1-4; 10 bases fit TRBD1. J lost 1 base, V lost 4 bases, and 9 bases had no gene match. This CDR3 spans 17 amino acids. Germline loops: CDR1 SQVTM, CDR2 ANQGSEA. The full variable domain, completed using reference TRBV29-1 and TRBJ1-4, is SAVISQKPSRDICQRGTSLTIQCQVDSQVTMMFWYRQQPGQSLTLIATANQGSEATYESGFVIDKFPISRPNLTFSTLTVSNMSPEDSSIYLCSVVEARDRGTNEKLFFGSGTQLSVL.

V is TRBV2 and J is TRBJ1-1; 7 nucleotides match TRBD1. CDR3 length equals 14 residues. The junction had 4 bases not matched to a gene; V was cut back by 1 base and J by 5 bases. The germline V gene encodes CDR1 SNHLY and CDR2 FYNNEI. For the CDR3, the DNA is TGTGCCAGCAGTGAAGACAGGGGATATACTGAAGCTTTCTTT. Encoded protein: CASSEDRGYTEAFF.

The chain carries TRBV14 and TRBJ1-1; possible D gene TRBD1, 5 bases. V gave up 5 bases and J gave up 4 bases, with 14 bases separating them. Germline lookup yields CDR1 SGHDN and CDR2 FVKESK. The CDR3 contains 14 residues. CDR3 region: CASSYRDQGTEAFF. In DNA form, the CDR3 reads TGTGCCAGCAGCTACCGGGACCAAGGCACTGAAGCTTTCTTT.

This clone was observed a handful of times. The J gene is TRBJ2-7, the V gene TRBV6-6, with 9 bases matching TRBD1. Germline V CDR1 and CDR2: MNHNY, SVGAGI (reference sequence). The CDR3 length is 14 residues. Germline trimming cut 5 bases from V and 3 bases from J; bases unmatched to any gene: 5. The CDR3 loop is CASSAGQGVYEQYF. CDR3 DNA sequence: TGTGCCAGCAGTGCGGGACAGGGTGTCTACGAGCAGTACTTC.

The chain links TRBV27 to TRBJ1-1; D gene unclear. The CDR3 length is 13 residues. Germline CDR1 reads MNHEY; CDR2 reads SMNVEV (reference sequence). The germline V and J ends were trimmed by 3 bases and 0 bases, with 5 bases remaining between them. The CDR3: CASSLSVNTEAFF. The CDR3 bases are TGTGCCAGCAGTTTGAGTGTGAACACTGAAGCTTTCTTT.

J is TRBJ2-7 and V is TRBV7-6, with D possibly TRBD1 on 8 matching bases. V was clipped by 2 bases and J by 5 bases, with 10 bases between them. This CDR3 spans 13 amino acids. Germline-derived CDR1 and CDR2 are SGHVS and FNYEAQ. The CDR3 DNA sequence: TGTGCCAGCAGCTTAACAGGGGGGGACGAGCAGTACTTC. Translation gives CASSLTGGDEQYF. Full variable domain (remainder filled in from reference TRBV7-6 and TRBJ2-7): GAGVSQSPRYKVTKRGQDVALRCDPISGHVSLYWYRQALGQGPEFLTYFNYEAQQDKSGLPNDRFSAERPEGSISTLTIQRTEQRDSAMYRCASSLTGGDEQYFGPGTRLTVT.

The genes are TRBV6-5 and TRBJ1-2, with 10 positions matching TRBD1. The CDR3 runs to 15 residues. Trimming removed 6 bases from V and 8 bases from J; junction bases left unmatched: 12. CDR1 is MNHEY, CDR2 SVGAGI, per germline. The DNA for the CDR3 is TGTGCCAGCAGCCAACTTCCGGGACAGGGGAGCGGCTACACCTTC. This encodes CASSQLPGQGSGYTF.

The chain couples TRBV5-1 to TRBJ2-1; 7 bases agree with TRBD2. CDR3 length: 16 amino acids. V dropped 5 bases and J dropped 2; count of bases not matched to a gene: 10. Germline V lookup: CDR1 SGHRS, CDR2 YFSETQ. The CDR3 region is CASSPSGGLPYNEQFF. CDR3 in DNA: TGCGCCAGCAGTCCATCGGGGGGATTACCCTACAATGAGCAGTTCTTC. The full variable domain, completed using reference TRBV5-1 and TRBJ2-1, is KAGVTQTPRYLIKTRGQQVTLSCSPISGHRSVSWYQQTPGQGLQFLFEYFSETQRNKGNFPGRFSGRQFSNSRSEMNVSTLELGDSALYLCASSPSGGLPYNEQFFGPGTRLTVL.

V usage is TRBV7-6 and J usage is TRBJ1-3; tentatively, D is TRBD1 (5 bases). V was clipped by 5 bases and J by 0 bases, with 11 bases between them. This CDR3 contains 15 residues. Germline assignment: CDR1 SGHVS and CDR2 FNYEAQ. DNA of the CDR3: TGTGCCAGCAGCCGCGACAGAAACTCTGGAAACACCATATATTTT. Translating gives CASSRDRNSGNTIYF.

J is TRBJ2-7 and V is TRBV27; unclear D gene. Germline-derived CDR1 and CDR2 are MNHEY and SMNVEV (reference sequence). The CDR3 spans 14 residues. Between the trimmed V and J ends, which lost 7 bases and 2 bases, there was a span of 15 bases. The CDR3 sequence is CASKPADATYEQYF. CDR3 coding DNA: TGTGCCAGCAAACCCGCAGATGCAACCTACGAGCAGTACTTC.

This clone was counted once. This rearrangement joins TRBV10-3 to TRBJ1-2; 12 bases fit TRBD1. V lost 7 bases, J lost 8 bases, and 5 bases stayed unmatched. This CDR3 has 13 residues. The germline CDR1 and CDR2 sequences are ENHRY and SYGVKD. The CDR3 loop is CAITGTGGKGYTF. Here the CDR3 DNA reads TGTGCCATCACCGGGACAGGGGGCAAAGGCTACACCTTC.

The chain uses TRBV29-1 and TRBJ2-1; possible D gene TRBD1, 6 bases. CDR3 size: 15 residues. The V and J ends lost 2 bases and 6 bases respectively, with 17 bases between them. Germline loops: CDR1 SQVTM, CDR2 ANQGSEA. CDR3 amino acids: CSVEPQGPRGNEQFF. Written as DNA, the CDR3 is TGCAGCGTTGAACCCCAGGGGCCTAGAGGCAATGAGCAGTTCTTC.

This clone was seen just once. This chain joins TRBV6-5 and TRBJ2-7, with D possibly being TRBD2 (5 bases). The V and J ends lost 6 bases and 4 bases respectively, with 7 bases between them. The CDR3 extends over 11 amino acids. Per germline, CDR1 MNHEY and CDR2 SVGAGI. CDR3 protein: CASRRGYEQYF. The CDR3 region has the DNA TGTGCCAGCAGACGGGGTTACGAGCAGTACTTC.